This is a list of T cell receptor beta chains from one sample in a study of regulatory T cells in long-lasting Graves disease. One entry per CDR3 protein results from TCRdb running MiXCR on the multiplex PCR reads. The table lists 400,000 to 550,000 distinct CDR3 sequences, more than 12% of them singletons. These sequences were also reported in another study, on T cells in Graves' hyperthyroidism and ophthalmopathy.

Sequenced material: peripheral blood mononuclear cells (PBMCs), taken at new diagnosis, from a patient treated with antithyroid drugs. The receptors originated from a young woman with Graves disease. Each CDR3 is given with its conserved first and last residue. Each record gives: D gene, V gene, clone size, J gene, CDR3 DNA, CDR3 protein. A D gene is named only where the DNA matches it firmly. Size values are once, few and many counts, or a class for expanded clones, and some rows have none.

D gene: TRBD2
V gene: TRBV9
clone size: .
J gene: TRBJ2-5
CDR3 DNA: TGTGCCAGCAGCATGTCGACTAGCGGAGAGACCCGGTACTTC
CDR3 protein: CASSMSTSGETRYF

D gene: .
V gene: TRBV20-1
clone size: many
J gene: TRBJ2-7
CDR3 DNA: TGCAGTGCTATAGCTAGCGCCACTTGGCCGGAGGGCTCCTACGAGCAGTACTTC
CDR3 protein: CSAIASATWPEGSYEQYF

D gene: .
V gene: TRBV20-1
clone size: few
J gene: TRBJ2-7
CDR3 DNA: TGCAGTGCTAGGACGGGAGCCCACTCCTACGAGCAGTACTTC
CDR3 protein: CSARTGAHSYEQYF

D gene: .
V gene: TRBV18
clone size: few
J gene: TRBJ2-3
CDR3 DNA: TGTGCCAGCTCACCAATAACCAACGACAGGACCGCTAGCACAGATACGCAGTATTTT
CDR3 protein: CASSPITNDRTASTDTQYF

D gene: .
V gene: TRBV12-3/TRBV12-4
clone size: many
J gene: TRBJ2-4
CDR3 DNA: TGTGCCAGCAGGTCTTCTCGGGGGCGGATTCAGTACTTC
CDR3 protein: CASRSSRGRIQYF

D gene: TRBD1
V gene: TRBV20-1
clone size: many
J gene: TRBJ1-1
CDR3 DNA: TGCAGTGCTAAAGGGACAGGGGGCTCCGGAAGGACTGAAGCTTTCTTT
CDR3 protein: CSAKGTGGSGRTEAFF

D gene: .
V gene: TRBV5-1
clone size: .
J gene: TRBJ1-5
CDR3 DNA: TGCGCCTCGGCAGAGGGTACAAATCAGCCCCAGCATTTT
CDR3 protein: CASAEGTNQPQHF

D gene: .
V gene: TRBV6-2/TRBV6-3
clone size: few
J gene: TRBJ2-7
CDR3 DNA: TGTGCCAGCATGCGGACAGAGAGCTCCTACGAGCAGTACTTC
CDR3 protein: CASMRTESSYEQYF

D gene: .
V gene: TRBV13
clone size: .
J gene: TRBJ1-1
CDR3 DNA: TGTGCCAGCAGCTCCCCCGGGGTCACTGAAGCTTTCTTT
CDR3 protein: CASSSPGVTEAFF

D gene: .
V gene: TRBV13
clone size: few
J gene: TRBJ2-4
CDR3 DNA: TGTGCCAGCAGCTTAGGCTTAGGGGCCAAAAACATTCAGTACTTC
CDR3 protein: CASSLGLGAKNIQYF

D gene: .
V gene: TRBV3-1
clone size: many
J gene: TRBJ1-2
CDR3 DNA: TGTGCCAGCAGCACGACGAAAACCTCGGCTGCTGGCTACACCTTC
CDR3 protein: CASSTTKTSAAGYTF

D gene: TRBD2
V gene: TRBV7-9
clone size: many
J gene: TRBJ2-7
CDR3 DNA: TGTGCCAGCAGCTTATCGGCGGGAGAGCATAGCGAGCAGTACTTC
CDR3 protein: CASSLSAGEHSEQYF

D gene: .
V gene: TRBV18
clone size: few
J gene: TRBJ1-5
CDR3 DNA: TGTGCCAGCTCTCCGGGACATCTAAGCAATCAGCCCCAGCATTTT
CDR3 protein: CASSPGHLSNQPQHF

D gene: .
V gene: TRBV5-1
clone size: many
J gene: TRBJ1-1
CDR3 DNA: TGCGCCAGCAGCTTGGGAGCGAATGAAGCTTTCTTT
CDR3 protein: CASSLGANEAFF

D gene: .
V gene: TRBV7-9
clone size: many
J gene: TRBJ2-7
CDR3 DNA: TGTGCCAGCAGCCTGAGCTCCTACGAGCAGTACTTC
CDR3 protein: CASSLSSYEQYF

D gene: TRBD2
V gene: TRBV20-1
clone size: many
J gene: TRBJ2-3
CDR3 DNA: TGCAGTGCTGGGACTAGCGGGAGCACAGATACGCAGTATTTT
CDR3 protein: CSAGTSGSTDTQYF

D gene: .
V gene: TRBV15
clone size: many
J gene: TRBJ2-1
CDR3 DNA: TGTGCCACCAGCGAAGGTTACAATGAGCAGTTCTTC
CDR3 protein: CATSEGYNEQFF

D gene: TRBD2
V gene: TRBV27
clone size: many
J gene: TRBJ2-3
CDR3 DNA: TGTGCCAGTATGAGCGGGAGTGATGAAGATACGCAGTATTTT
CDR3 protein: CASMSGSDEDTQYF

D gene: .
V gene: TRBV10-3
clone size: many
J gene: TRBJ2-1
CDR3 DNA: TGTGCCATCGCTGGTAACGGGATGGGGGAGCAGTTCTTC
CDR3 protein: CAIAGNGMGEQFF

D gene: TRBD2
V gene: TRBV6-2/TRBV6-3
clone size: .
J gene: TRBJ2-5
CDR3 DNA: TGTGCCAGCAGTTACGTCTTGGCTAGCGGGATAGGGGAGACCCAGTACTTC
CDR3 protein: CASSYVLASGIGETQYF

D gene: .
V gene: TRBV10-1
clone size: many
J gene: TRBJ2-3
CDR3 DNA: TGCGCCAGCAGTTGGCCCCGGGACCCGTCCCCAGATACGCAGTATTTT
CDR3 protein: CASSWPRDPSPDTQYF

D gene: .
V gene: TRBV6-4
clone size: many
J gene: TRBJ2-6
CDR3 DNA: TGTGCCAGCAGTCCGGTGGTCGAGACTGGGGCCAACGTCCTGACTTTC
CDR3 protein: CASSPVVETGANVLTF

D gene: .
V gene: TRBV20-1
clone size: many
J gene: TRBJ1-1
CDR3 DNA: TGCAGTGCTAGAGATCTCAGGGTAAACACTGAAGCTTTCTTT
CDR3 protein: CSARDLRVNTEAFF

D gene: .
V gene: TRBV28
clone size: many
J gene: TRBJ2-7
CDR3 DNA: TGTGCCAGCAGCAGCACCGGGACCGCCGGGTACGAGCAGTACTTC
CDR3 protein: CASSSTGTAGYEQYF

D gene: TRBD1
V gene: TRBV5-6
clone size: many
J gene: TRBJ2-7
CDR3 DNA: TGTGCCAGCAGCCCGAGACAGGGGGCCACCTACGAGCAGTACTTC
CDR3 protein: CASSPRQGATYEQYF

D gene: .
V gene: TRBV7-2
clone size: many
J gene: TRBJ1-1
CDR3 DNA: TGTGCCAGCAGCACGCAGGGGTATAACGCTGAAGCTTTCTTT
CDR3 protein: CASSTQGYNAEAFF

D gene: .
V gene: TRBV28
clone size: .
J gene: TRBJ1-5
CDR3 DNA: TGTGCCAGAACTCAGCCTTATAGCAATCAGCCCCAGCATTTT
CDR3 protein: CARTQPYSNQPQHF

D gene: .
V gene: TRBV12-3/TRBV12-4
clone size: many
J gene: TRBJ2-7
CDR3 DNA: TGTGCCAGCAGTCCCAACGACTACGAGCAGTACTTC
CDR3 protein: CASSPNDYEQYF

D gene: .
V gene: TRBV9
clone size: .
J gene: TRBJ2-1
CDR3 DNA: TGTGCCAGCAGCGTAGACCCAGCGGTGGTCGTTGAGCAGTTCTTC
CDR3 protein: CASSVDPAVVVEQFF

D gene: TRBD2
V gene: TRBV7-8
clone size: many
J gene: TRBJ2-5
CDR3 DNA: TGTGCCAGCAGCTTCAGCGGGACGGTGGAGACCCAGTACTTC
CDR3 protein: CASSFSGTVETQYF

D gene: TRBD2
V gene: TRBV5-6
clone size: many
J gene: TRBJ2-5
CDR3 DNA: TGTGCGGGACTTCGTAGCGGGGGCTTGGAGACCCAGTACTTC
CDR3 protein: CAGLRSGGLETQYF

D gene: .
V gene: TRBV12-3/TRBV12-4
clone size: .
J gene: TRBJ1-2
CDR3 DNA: TGTGCCAGCAGCCCCGACTATGGCTACACCTTC
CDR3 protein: CASSPDYGYTF

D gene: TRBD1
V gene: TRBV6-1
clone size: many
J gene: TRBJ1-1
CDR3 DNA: TGTGCCAGCAGAAACAGGGGGGGGGTAACTGAAGCTTTCTTT
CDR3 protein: CASRNRGGVTEAFF

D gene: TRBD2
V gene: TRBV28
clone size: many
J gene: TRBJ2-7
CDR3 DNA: TGTGCCAGCAGTTTATATCCCAGGACTAGCGGGAGAAGGTACGAGCAGTACTTC
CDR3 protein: CASSLYPRTSGRRYEQYF

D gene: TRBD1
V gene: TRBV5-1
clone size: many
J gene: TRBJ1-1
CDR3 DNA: TGCGCCAGCAGCTTGGGGGGTACAGGGGCAGACACTGAAGCTTTCTTT
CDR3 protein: CASSLGGTGADTEAFF

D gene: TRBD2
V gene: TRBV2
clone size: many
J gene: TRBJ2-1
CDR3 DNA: TGTGCCAGCACAACAACCGGGACTACCTCCTACAATGAGCAGCTCTTC
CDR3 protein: CASTTTGTTSYNEQLF

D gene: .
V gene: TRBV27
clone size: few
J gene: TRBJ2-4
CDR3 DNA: TGTGCCAGCAGTTTAGTGGCCGTCCCAAACATTCAGTACTTC
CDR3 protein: CASSLVAVPNIQYF

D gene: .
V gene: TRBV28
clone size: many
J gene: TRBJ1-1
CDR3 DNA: TGTGCCAGCAGTCCCCCGCGAGGCGGGGGATGGGGTGAAGCTTTCTTT
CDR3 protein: CASSPPRGGGWGEAFF

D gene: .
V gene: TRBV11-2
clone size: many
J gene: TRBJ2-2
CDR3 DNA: TGTGCCAGCAGCTTAGATCGCACCGGGGAGCTGTTTTTT
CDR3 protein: CASSLDRTGELFF

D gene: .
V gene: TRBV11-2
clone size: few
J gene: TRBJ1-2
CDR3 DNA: TGTGCCAGCAGCTTAGAGGGGACAAGTGAGAAGATAAACTATGGCTACACCTTC
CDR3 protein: CASSLEGTSEKINYGYTF

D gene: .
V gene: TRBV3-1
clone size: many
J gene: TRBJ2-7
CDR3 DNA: TGTGCCAGCAGCCAAGATCCCACAGGCGAGCAGTACTTC
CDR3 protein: CASSQDPTGEQYF

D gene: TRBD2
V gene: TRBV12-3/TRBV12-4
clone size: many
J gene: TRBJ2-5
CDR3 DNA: TGTGCCAGCGGGGCTAGCGGACAAGAGACCCAGTACTTC
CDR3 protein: CASGASGQETQYF

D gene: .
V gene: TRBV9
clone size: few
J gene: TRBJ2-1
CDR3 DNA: TGTGCCAGCAGCCCCGGGCCGCCACCCCGTGGTGAGCAGTTCTTC
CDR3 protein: CASSPGPPPRGEQFF

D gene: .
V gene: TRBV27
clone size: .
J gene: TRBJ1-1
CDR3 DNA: TGTGCCAGCTCTCTCAATTGGGGGTCCACTGAAGCTTTCTTT
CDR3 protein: CASSLNWGSTEAFF

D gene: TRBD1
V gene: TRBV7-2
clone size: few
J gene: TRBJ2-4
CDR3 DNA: TGTGCCAGCAGCAAAGTGGACAGGGGTTATGTCAAAAACATTCAGTACTTC
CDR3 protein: CASSKVDRGYVKNIQYF

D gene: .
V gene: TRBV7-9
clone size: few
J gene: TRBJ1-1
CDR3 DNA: TGTGCCAGCAGCTTAGCTGAGGGATTGAGGACTGAAGCTTTCTTT
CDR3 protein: CASSLAEGLRTEAFF

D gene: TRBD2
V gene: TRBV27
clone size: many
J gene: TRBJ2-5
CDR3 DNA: TGTGCCAGCAGTATGGGAGGGACACCCACTAGCGGACTGACCCAAGAGACCCAGTACTTC
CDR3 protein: CASSMGGTPTSGLTQETQYF

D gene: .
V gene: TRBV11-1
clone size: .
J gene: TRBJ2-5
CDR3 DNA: TGTGCCAGCAGCGCCTCCAGTGGAGGGAAGACCCAGTACTTC
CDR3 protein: CASSASSGGKTQYF